Listed below are T cell receptor beta chains from one sample, sequenced in a study of early T cells in non-severe SARS-CoV-2 infection. TCRdb processed the 5' RACE reads anew with MiXCR; each CDR3 protein has one entry. The sample yields about 77,000 distinct CDR3 sequences, around 12% seen once. The sequences come from whole blood, collected at baseline. These receptor sequences come from an adult who was a healthcare worker with PCR-confirmed SARS-CoV-2 infection or an uninfected control (not recorded which). The donor label of this sample is uncertain. The CDR3 runs from the conserved cysteine through the conserved F or W. A D gene is named only where the DNA matches it firmly. Size tells how often a clone was seen (once, few, many) or the class of an expanded clone, and some rows leave it out.

many,.,TRBV5-4,TRBJ2-7,CASSQGLHFSYEQYF,TGTGCCAGCAGCCAGGGACTTCACTTCTCCTACGAGCAGTACTTC
.,.,TRBV20-1,TRBJ2-4,CSARDFVGSNIQYF,TGCAGTGCTAGGGATTTCGTCGGGTCGAACATTCAGTACTTC
many,TRBD2,TRBV9,TRBJ2-1,CASSVGAGGRINEQFF,TGTGCCAGCAGCGTAGGAGCGGGAGGCCGCATAAATGAGCAGTTCTTC
.,.,TRBV19,TRBJ1-6,CASWSRGRSPLHF,TGTGCCAGTTGGTCGAGGGGCAGATCACCCCTCCACTTT
.,.,TRBV10-2,TRBJ1-6,CASSPGTGVGSLHF,TGCGCCAGCAGCCCCGGAACAGGCGTCGGTTCCCTCCACTTT
.,TRBD1,TRBV27,TRBJ2-2,CASSFLTGGLDTGELFF,TGTGCCAGCAGTTTCCTGACAGGGGGCTTAGACACCGGGGAGCTGTTTTTT
many,.,TRBV6-4,TRBJ1-1,CASSTELNTEAFF,TGTGCCAGCAGTACGGAATTGAACACTGAAGCTTTCTTT
few,TRBD1,TRBV10-2,TRBJ2-5,CASSESDRGNQETQYF,TGCGCCAGCAGTGAGTCTGACAGGGGAAATCAAGAGACCCAGTACTTC
.,TRBD2,TRBV29-1,TRBJ2-7,CSVASGSYEQYF,TGCAGCGTTGCTAGCGGGAGTTACGAGCAGTACTTC
few,TRBD1,TRBV24-1,TRBJ2-3,CATSARGPTDTQYF,TGTGCCACCAGTGCCAGGGGGCCCACAGATACGCAGTATTTT
few,.,TRBV6-6,TRBJ1-6,CASSSTATIFSPLHF,TGTGCCAGCAGTTCCACGGCCACGATATTTTCACCCCTCCACTTT
.,.,TRBV9,TRBJ2-1,CASSVVQDPYNEQFF,TGTGCCAGCAGCGTAGTACAGGACCCCTACAATGAGCAGTTCTTC
.,.,TRBV7-6,TRBJ2-1,CASSLTVAREQFF,TGTGCCAGCAGCTTAACTGTAGCGCGTGAGCAGTTCTTC